The entry below describes one T cell receptor beta chain. The sample is drawn from a study of cytomegalovirus exposure and HLA in healthy donors. Germline values: CDR1 MNHEY, CDR2 SMNVEV (reference sequence). After removal of 4 bases from V and 9 bases from J, the junction contained 12 bases not matched to a gene. CDR3 length: 16 residues. The study ran its PCR with 60 Vbeta and 13 Jbeta primers. TCRdb's copy holds only in-frame clones and misses some; the assay was immunoSEQ multiplex PCR. This repertoire includes about 100,000 clones. This receptor was taken from a middle-aged man in good health and CMV-seronegative. Sequenced material: PBMCs. The J gene is TRBJ2-1, the V gene TRBV27, with 10 bases fitting TRBD2. CDR3 sequence reads: CASSSGSGGPFGEQFF. The CDR3 DNA reads TGTGCCAGCAGTTCCGGTAGCGGGGGGCCCTTTGGTGAGCAGTTCTTC.